This TCR beta chain was obtained from a study of control samples from healthy donors and cancer patients. Using immunoSEQ multiplex PCR, the repertoire was profiled, and TCRdb retains in-frame clones only, with some absent. The table lists approximately 100,000 clones, 70% to 90% of them singletons, with 2.1% in the top ten. The V and J ends lost 5 bases and 9 bases respectively, with 11 bases between them. The germline V gene has CDR1 SGHNT and CDR2 YENEEA. This CDR3 spans 12 amino acids. The receptor was derived from a woman aged 35 to 49 in good health. The sequenced sample was blood. V and J are TRBV11-3 and TRBJ2-1; no reliable D call. CDR3 bases: TGTGCCAGCAGCCGGAGTGGCGTTGAGCAGTTCTTC. As protein: CASSRSGVEQFF.